Presented here are 17 T cell receptor beta chains from one specimen sequenced in a study of cytomegalovirus exposure and HLA in healthy donors. Sequencing was performed with immunoSEQ multiplex PCR; in TCRdb, only in-frame clones are kept and a portion is missing. Counted here are 250,000 to 400,000 clones, around 90% occurring once; the ten biggest clones make up roughly 1.2%. The sequenced material came from PBMCs. The receptors shown here come from a woman in her twenties or thirties in good health and CMV-seropositive.

On this clone itself: The sample contains more than one DNA sequence encoding this CDR3. The chain joins TRBV5-1 to TRBJ2-7; D is undetermined. The CDR3 length is 12 residues. CDR1 is SGHRS, CDR2 YFSETQ, per germline. V gave up 0 bases and J gave up 2 bases, with 3 bases separating them. The DNA of the CDR3 is TGCGCCAGCAGCTTGGTTCCCTACGAGCAGTACTTC. This translates into CASSLVPYEQYF.

J is TRBJ1-6 and V is TRBV4-1; possible D gene TRBD1, 6 bases. Germline assignment: CDR1 MGHRA and CDR2 YSYEKL. Deletions cut 1 base from V and 0 bases from J, with 10 bases between. The CDR3 spans 17 residues. The CDR3: CASSQGQAHSYNSPLHF. CDR3 nucleotides: TGCGCCAGCAGCCAAGGACAGGCCCACTCCTATAATTCACCCCTCCACTTT.

In its sample, this clone was seen once. CDR3 residues: CASRVSYEQYF. DNA for the CDR3: TGTGCCAGCAGAGTATCCTACGAGCAGTACTTC. The chain links TRBV2 to TRBJ2-7; no clear D gene. Germline values: CDR1 SNHLY, CDR2 FYNNEI. V lost 6 bases and J 1 base, leaving 4 bases between the germline ends. The CDR3 is 11 amino acids.

The rearrangement uses TRBV27 and TRBJ2-2; 7 bases agree with TRBD1. J was trimmed by 6 bases and V by 0 bases; bases with no gene match: 13. Germline CDR1 MNHEY, CDR2 SMNVEV (reference sequence). This CDR3 is 18 amino acids long. In DNA form, the CDR3 reads TGTGCCAGCAGTTTATCTACAGGGGCAGCTCTAGGGGCCGGGGAGCTGTTTTTT. Protein: CASSLSTGAALGAGELFF.

The rearrangement uses TRBV28 and TRBJ2-3, with D perhaps matching TRBD1 (5 bases). Trimming took 4 bases from V and 5 from J, leaving 19 bases between them. This CDR3 has 16 amino acids. Germline CDR1 MDHEN, CDR2 SYDVKM. The CDR3 sequence: CASSSRAGKLEDTQYF. Written as DNA, the CDR3 is TGTGCCAGCAGTTCCCGGGCAGGGAAGTTAGAAGATACGCAGTATTTT. Drawing the rest from reference TRBV28 and TRBJ2-3, the complete variable domain is DVKVTQSSRYLVKRTGEKVFLECVQDMDHENMFWYRQDPGLGLRLIYFSYDVKMKEKGDIPEGYSVSREKKERFSLILESASTNQTSMYLCASSSRAGKLEDTQYFGPGTRLTVL.

The gene calls are TRBV9 and TRBJ2-5; the match to TRBD2 covers 10 bases. J gave up 7 bases and V 4 bases, and 10 bases lay outside the gene matches. In germline, CDR1 is SGDLS, CDR2 YYNGEE. CDR3 length: 15 residues. The CDR3 here is CASSPSSGGVGTQYF. DNA of the CDR3: TGTGCCAGCAGCCCCTCTAGCGGGGGAGTTGGGACCCAGTACTTC. Filled out from reference TRBV9 and TRBJ2-5, the complete variable domain reads DSGVTQTPKHLITATGQRVTLRCSPRSGDLSVYWYQQSLDQGLQFLIQYYNGEERAKGNILERFSAQQFPDLHSELNLSSLELGDSALYFCASSPSSGGVGTQYFGPGTRLLVL.

The chain uses TRBV4-3 and TRBJ2-3; 9 positions match TRBD2. There are 17 residues in the CDR3. Losses at the gene ends were 1 base for V and 2 bases for J; bases not matched to a gene: 7. Per germline, CDR1 LGHNA and CDR2 YSLEER. The CDR3 reads CASSQVVSGSLTDTQYF. CDR3 in DNA: TGCGCCAGCAGCCAAGTTGTTAGCGGGAGCCTCACAGATACGCAGTATTTT.

Turning to this clone: The sample carries other DNA sequences with the same CDR3. The chain links TRBV29-1 to TRBJ2-7; unclear D gene. The CDR3 extends over 12 amino acids. V was trimmed by 4 bases and J by 0 bases, leaving 7 bases between them. Germline V gene data show CDR1 as SQVTM and CDR2 as ANQGSEA. The CDR3 region is CSVAPGSYEQYF. CDR3 in DNA: TGCAGCGTTGCACCAGGCTCCTACGAGCAGTACTTC.

CDR3 DNA: TGTGCCAGCAGCTTAGTGCTTCGGTTGAAGGGATCTGGCTACACCTTC. It translates to CASSLVLRLKGSGYTF. The chain couples TRBV7-9 to TRBJ1-2, with D unresolved. The germline V gene encodes CDR1 SEHNR and CDR2 FQNEAQ (reference sequence). This CDR3 has 16 residues. The germline V and J ends were trimmed by 1 base and 7 bases, with 19 bases remaining between them.

This chain uses TRBV11-3 with TRBJ2-7; a weak D match, TRBD1 (6 bases). The CDR3 has 14 residues. Trimming removed 5 bases at V and 6 bases at J, with 17 bases between. The germline V gene has CDR1 SGHNT and CDR2 YENEEA. The CDR3 region is CASSPNRDPAEQYF. Written as DNA, the CDR3 is TGTGCCAGCAGCCCTAACAGGGATCCGGCCGAGCAGTACTTC.

The chain combines TRBV29-1 with TRBJ2-1; perhaps TRBD2 as D (5 bases). The CDR3 is 12 residues long. Between the trimmed V and J ends, which lost 5 bases and 5 bases, there was a span of 10 bases. The germline CDR1 and CDR2 sequences are SQVTM and ANQGSEA. CDR3 residues: CSVPGLDNEQFF. In DNA, the CDR3 is TGCAGCGTTCCAGGACTTGACAATGAGCAGTTCTTC.

The V call is TRBV5-6, the J call TRBJ2-1; D may be TRBD2 (6 bases). This CDR3 has 15 residues. V lost 3 bases, J lost 3 bases, and 13 bases lay in between. Looked up from germline, CDR1 is SGHDT and CDR2 is YYEEEE. CDR3 loop: CASSSELANYNEQFF. DNA for the CDR3: TGTGCCAGCAGCTCTGAGCTAGCGAACTACAATGAGCAGTTCTTC.

This chain uses TRBV6-6 with TRBJ2-7; D is possibly TRBD1 (5 bases). The CDR3 contains 13 residues. Germline-derived CDR1 and CDR2 are MNHNY and SVGAGI (reference sequence). Trimming cost V 2 bases and J 0 bases, with 5 bases left between them. This CDR3 is CASSYRGSYEQYF. CDR3 nucleotides: TGTGCCAGCAGTTACAGGGGCTCCTACGAGCAGTACTTC.

A few counts support this clone. The chain uses TRBV10-1 and TRBJ1-2; D remains ambiguous. Germline V gene lookup returns CDR1 WNHNN and CDR2 SYGVQD (reference sequence). The CDR3 length is 13 residues. V was cut by 3 bases and J by 5 bases, with 10 bases left in between. The CDR3 loop reads CASSDVNGYGYTF. The CDR3 nucleotides are TGCGCCAGCAGTGACGTGAATGGATATGGCTACACCTTC.

This sequence joins TRBV6-5 and TRBJ2-1; 13 nucleotides line up with TRBD2. In germline, CDR1 is MNHEY, CDR2 SVGAGI. The CDR3 has 16 amino acids. Trimming removed 2 bases from V and 7 bases from J; junction bases left unmatched: 5. CDR3 sequence: CASSYTSGRAWNEQFF. The CDR3 DNA is TGTGCCAGCAGTTACACTAGCGGGAGGGCCTGGAATGAGCAGTTCTTC.

This clone has just a few counts. The chain employs TRBV4-2 and TRBJ1-5; TRBD1 aligns across 8 bases. The junction had 6 bases not matched to a gene; V was cut back by 1 base and J by 7 bases. CDR1 is LGHNA, CDR2 YNFKEQ, per germline. The CDR3 runs 15 residues. The CDR3 region is CASSQAQGAGQPQHF. Here the CDR3 DNA reads TGTGCCAGCAGCCAAGCCCAGGGGGCTGGGCAGCCCCAGCATTTT.

The rearrangement uses TRBV11-3 and TRBJ2-7; 7 bases align to TRBD2. The germline gives CDR1 SGHNT, CDR2 YENEEA. Germline trimming cut 3 bases from V and 5 bases from J; bases unmatched to any gene: 4. CDR3 length: 13 residues. The CDR3, as DNA: TGTGCCAGCAGCTTCAGGACTAGTAACGAGCAGTACTTC. This translates into CASSFRTSNEQYF.